The 27 T cell receptor beta chains below come from one sample, sequenced in a study of cytomegalovirus exposure and HLA in healthy donors. Primers: 60 Vbeta forward and 13 Jbeta reverse. The table came from immunoSEQ multiplex PCR; TCRdb's copy has only in-frame clones and leaves some out. The sample lists roughly 120,000 clones; 77% were seen once. Input material: PBMCs. Source of these receptors: a human donor in good health.

Only a few counts were recorded for this clone. The chain combines TRBV29-1 with TRBJ1-2; D is ambiguous. Deletions cut 7 bases from V and 6 bases from J, with 15 bases between. Per the germline V gene, CDR1 is SQVTM and CDR2 is ANQGSEA. This CDR3 comprises 12 residues. The CDR3: CSALRRGDGYTF. CDR3 nucleotides: TGCAGCGCCCTAAGGCGGGGAGATGGCTACACCTTC.

The rearrangement joins TRBV5-4 to TRBJ2-5, with D unclear. The J call is in doubt because the DNA end fits TRBJ2-7 better. The CDR3 spans 13 residues. Looked up from germline, CDR1 is SGHNT and CDR2 is YYREEE (reference sequence). This CDR3 is CASSSGLRYEQYF. The CDR3 DNA is TGTGCCAGCAGCTCCGGCCTGCGGTACGAGCAGTACTTC.

This clone was counted once. The CDR3 spells CSSYRGGSYNEQFF. The CDR3, as DNA: TGCAGCTCCTACAGGGGAGGCTCCTACAATGAGCAGTTCTTC. This rearrangement joins TRBV29-1 to TRBJ2-1; D is perhaps TRBD1 (7 bases). The V gene lost 8 bases and the J gene lost 0 bases, with 14 bases spanning the gap. Germline CDR1 and CDR2: SQVTM and ANQGSEA. There are 14 residues in the CDR3.

This clone was observed a handful of times. This chain connects TRBV11-3 to TRBJ2-3; perhaps TRBD2 as D (7 bases). The CDR3 contains 17 residues. The V end lost 4 bases, the J end lost 0 bases, and 17 bases lay between the germline ends. Looked up from germline, CDR1 is SGHNT and CDR2 is YENEEA. The chain's CDR3 is CASSSGTGGRSTDTQYF. Written as DNA, the CDR3 is TGTGCCAGCAGCTCAGGGACGGGGGGCAGGAGCACAGATACGCAGTATTTT.

The genes are TRBV28 and TRBJ2-2; TRBD2 agrees at 11 bases. The CDR3 loop spans 15 amino acids. Germline V gene lookup returns CDR1 MDHEN and CDR2 SYDVKM. Germline trimming cut 8 bases from V and 6 bases from J; bases unmatched to any gene: 8. In DNA form, the CDR3 reads TGTGCCAGCGGTACTAGCGGGAGTAGATCCGGGGAGCTGTTTTTT. It is translated as CASGTSGSRSGELFF.

The chain recombines TRBV19 with TRBJ2-7; tentative D call: TRBD1 (5 bases). Trimming removed 3 bases at V and 3 bases at J, with 9 bases between. Germline V gene lookup returns CDR1 LNHDA and CDR2 SQIVND (reference sequence). The CDR3 totals 13 residues. This CDR3 is CASSMKGNYEQYF. The CDR3 nucleotides are TGTGCCAGTAGTATGAAGGGGAACTACGAGCAGTACTTC.

The chain links TRBV20-1 to TRBJ1-4; tentative D call: TRBD1 (6 bases). The CDR3 totals 11 residues. The V gene lost 7 bases and the J gene lost 4 bases, with 7 bases spanning the gap. Germline CDR1 and CDR2: DFQATT and SNEGSKA (reference sequence). The CDR3 region has the DNA TGCAGTGGGACAGATAATGAAAAACTGTTTTTT. Amino acids: CSGTDNEKLFF.

This clone appeared a few times. The CDR3 protein is CASSLGDRGPYEQYF. The DNA of the CDR3 is TGTGCCAGCAGCTTAGGGGACAGGGGACCCTACGAGCAGTACTTC. V usage is TRBV11-2 and J usage is TRBJ2-7; 10 positions match TRBD1. V was pared by 1 base and J by 2 bases, with 2 bases of the junction left unmatched. The CDR3 is made up of 15 amino acids. Germline CDR1 SGHAT, CDR2 FQNNGV. The entire variable domain, with the rest obtained from reference TRBV11-2 and TRBJ2-7, is as follows: EAGVAQSPRYKIIEKRQSVAFWCNPISGHATLYWYQQILGQGPKLLIQFQNNGVVDDSQLPKDRFSAERLKGVDSTLKIQPAKLEDSAVYLCASSLGDRGPYEQYFGPGTRLTVT.

V gene TRBV5-1 combines with J gene TRBJ1-4, with 7 bases fitting TRBD1. V lost 4 bases and J lost 0; bases outside the gene matches: 12. The germline V gene has CDR1 SGHRS and CDR2 YFSETQ. The CDR3 totals 18 residues. The CDR3 bases are TGCGCCAGCAGCACCGGGACAGACCCGAGGGCAACTAATGAAAAACTGTTTTTT. Translated: CASSTGTDPRATNEKLFF.

The chain is built from TRBV10-3 and TRBJ2-7, with 11 bases identical to TRBD1. CDR3 size: 15 residues. CDR1 and CDR2 (germline): ENHRY, SYGVKD. With V trimmed by 0 bases and J by 4 bases, 2 bases remained unmatched. CDR3 sequence reads: CAISESGQGDYEQYF. Written as DNA, the CDR3 is TGTGCCATCAGTGAGTCGGGACAGGGGGATTACGAGCAGTACTTC.

This clone was detected a few times. The J gene is TRBJ2-3, the V gene TRBV7-9; 7 bases match TRBD1. Germline V gene data show CDR1 as SEHNR and CDR2 as FQNEAQ (reference sequence). Trimming removed 6 bases from V and 6 bases from J; junction bases left unmatched: 9. This CDR3 has 14 residues. In DNA form, the CDR3 reads TGTGCCAGCAGTCGTGGACAGGCCGAGGATACGCAGTATTTT. Protein: CASSRGQAEDTQYF. Together with reference TRBV7-9 and TRBJ2-3, the CDR3 gives the full variable domain: DTGVSQNPRHKITKRGQNVTFRCDPISEHNRLYWYRQTLGQGPEFLTYFQNEAQLEKSRLLSDRFSAERPKGSFSTLEIQRTEQGDSAMYLCASSRGQAEDTQYFGPGTRLTVL.

CDR3 amino acids: CASGSTGQTEAFF. The CDR3 DNA follows: TGTGCCAGCGGCTCGACAGGTCAGACTGAAGCTTTCTTT. The rearrangement joins TRBV11-3 to TRBJ1-1; weak D call: TRBD1 (6 bases). The germline V and J ends were trimmed by 8 bases and 5 bases, with 15 bases remaining between them. CDR3 length equals 13 residues. Germline lookup yields CDR1 SGHNT and CDR2 YENEEA.

This chain connects TRBV5-6 to TRBJ1-5; 8 bases match TRBD1. Losses at the gene ends were 0 bases for V and 0 bases for J; bases not matched to a gene: 8. The CDR3 has 18 residues. Germline V gives CDR1 SGHDT, CDR2 YYEEEE. CDR3 amino acids: CASSLGGLTGVSNQPQHF. CDR3 nucleotides: TGTGCCAGCAGCTTGGGGGGATTGACAGGGGTTAGCAATCAGCCCCAGCATTTT. The full variable domain, with the rest looked up from reference TRBV5-6 and TRBJ1-5, is DAGVTQSPTHLIKTRGQQVTLRCSPKSGHDTVSWYQQALGQGPQFIFQYYEEEERQRGNFPDRFSGHQFPNYSSELNVNALLLGDSALYLCASSLGGLTGVSNQPQHFGDGTRLSIL.

The chain is built from TRBV2 and TRBJ1-6; 7 bases are shared with TRBD1. The ends lost 3 bases at V and 7 bases at J; junction bases unmatched: 6. CDR1 and CDR2 from the germline V gene are SNHLY and FYNNEI. The CDR3 is 15 amino acids. CDR3 residues: CASSDEGALNSPLHF. CDR3 coding DNA: TGTGCCAGCAGTGATGAGGGGGCCCTAAATTCACCCCTCCACTTT. The full variable domain, with the rest looked up from reference TRBV2 and TRBJ1-6, is EPEVTQTPSHQVTQMGQEVILRCVPISNHLYFYWYRQILGQKVEFLVSFYNNEISEKSEIFDDQFSVERPDGSNFTLKIRSTKLEDSAMYFCASSDEGALNSPLHFGNGTRLTVT.

On this clone itself: The junction departs from the called germline gene at one end, perhaps through a read error. The J gene is TRBJ2-7, the V gene TRBV6-1; 12 positions match TRBD2. CDR1 MNHNS and CDR2 SASEGT come from the germline V gene. This CDR3 is 13 amino acids long. CDR3 sequence (DNA): TGTGCCAGCAGTGAAGCGCGACTAGCGGGAGATGAGTTC. Its translation is CASSEARLAGDEF.

This rearrangement joins TRBV27 to TRBJ2-1, with no clear D. The germline gives CDR1 MNHEY, CDR2 SMNVEV (reference sequence). Trimming removed 5 bases from V and 4 bases from J, with 9 bases in between. The CDR3 loop spans 13 amino acids. CDR3 nucleotide sequence: TGTGCCAGCAGTCGTACTCGTTACAATGAGCAGTTCTTC. This encodes CASSRTRYNEQFF.

This chain connects TRBV6-1 to TRBJ2-1; TRBD2 aligns across 8 bases. J gave up 0 bases and V 11 bases, and 9 bases lay outside the gene matches. The germline CDR1 and CDR2 sequences are MNHNS and SASEGT. CDR3 length: 15 amino acids. The CDR3 DNA reads as TGTGCCGCCCACGGGGGGGAGAGCTCCTACAATGAGCAGTTCTTC. Translating it yields CAAHGGESSYNEQFF.

V gene TRBV28 combines with J gene TRBJ1-5; D perhaps matches TRBD1 (5 bases). CDR1 MDHEN and CDR2 SYDVKM come from the germline V gene. V shed 2 bases and J shed 0 bases, with 8 bases lying between them. The CDR3 has 15 amino acids. CDR3 DNA sequence: TGTGCCAGCAGTTTAATTGACAGTAGCAATCAGCCCCAGCATTTT. Its translation: CASSLIDSSNQPQHF. Full variable domain (rest looked up from reference TRBV28 and TRBJ1-5): DVKVTQSSRYLVKRTGEKVFLECVQDMDHENMFWYRQDPGLGLRLIYFSYDVKMKEKGDIPEGYSVSREKKERFSLILESASTNQTSMYLCASSLIDSSNQPQHFGDGTRLSIL.

V is TRBV30 and J is TRBJ1-1, with D tentatively TRBD1 (5 bases). CDR1 and CDR2 (germline): GTSNPN, SVGIG (reference sequence). The CDR3 is 13 amino acids. Trimming removed 3 bases from V and 5 bases from J, with 13 bases in between. CDR3 nucleotides: TGTGCCTGGAGGGTTGGGGGGATTACTGAAGCTTTCTTT. It yields the protein CAWRVGGITEAFF.

The chain carries TRBV11-2 and TRBJ1-2; 7 positions match TRBD1. CDR1 is SGHAT and CDR2 is FQNNGV in the germline V gene. The CDR3 sequence is 15 residues long. With 4 bases clipped from V and 7 bases from J, the junction kept 12 bases outside the gene matches. The CDR3 reads CASSSGVGQFSGYTF. In nucleotides, the CDR3 is TGTGCCAGCAGCTCGGGGGTGGGACAGTTCAGTGGCTACACCTTC.

The chain combines TRBV7-9 with TRBJ2-3, with TRBD2 identical over 10 bases. Germline CDR1 SEHNR, CDR2 FQNEAQ (reference sequence). The CDR3 length is 15 residues. V lost 5 bases to trimming and J lost 2 bases; unmatched junction nucleotides: 4. The CDR3 region has the DNA TGTGCCAGCAGCCGCGGGACTAGCGACACAGATACGCAGTATTTT. It specifies CASSRGTSDTDTQYF.

J is TRBJ2-7 and V is TRBV6-6; TRBD2 agrees at 9 bases. Per the germline V gene, CDR1 is MNHNY and CDR2 is SVGAGI (reference sequence). The length of the CDR3 is 15 residues. The trim removed 2 bases at V and 2 bases at J, leaving 4 bases unmatched. In DNA, the CDR3 is TGTGCCAGCAGTTACAACGGACTAGCGACCTACGAGCAGTACTTC. It yields the protein CASSYNGLATYEQYF.

CDR3 sequence reads: CASSVLAGPYEQYF. The CDR3 DNA follows: TGTGCCAGCAGTGTACTAGCGGGGCCCTACGAGCAGTACTTC. The chain links TRBV6-4 to TRBJ2-7, with 10 nucleotides matching TRBD2. The CDR3 length is 14 residues. The trim removed 4 bases at V and 2 bases at J, leaving 2 bases unmatched. The germline V gene has CDR1 MRHNA and CDR2 SNTAGT.

The gene calls are TRBV28 and TRBJ2-6, with TRBD2 matching 7 bases. Germline CDR1 reads MDHEN; CDR2 reads SYDVKM. The CDR3 covers 17 residues. Trimming removed 6 bases from V and 2 bases from J; junction bases left unmatched: 10. The CDR3 DNA is TGTGCCAGCAGCCCCGGACTAGGGGCGCCTGGGGCCAACGTCCTGACTTTC. Its translation: CASSPGLGAPGANVLTF.

This clone appeared many times. The rearrangement uses TRBV5-1 and TRBJ1-1; D unclear. The CDR3 extends over 15 amino acids. CDR1 SGHRS and CDR2 YFSETQ come from the germline V gene. Between the trimmed V and J ends, which lost 3 bases and 4 bases, there was a span of 16 bases. CDR3 loop: CASSSGRIQGTEAFF. CDR3 DNA sequence: TGCGCCAGCAGCTCGGGTCGAATCCAAGGCACTGAAGCTTTCTTT.

This chain joins TRBV28 and TRBJ2-7; possibly TRBD1 for D (5 bases). The germline gives CDR1 MDHEN, CDR2 SYDVKM. CDR3 length: 14 amino acids. Trimming pared 8 bases from V and 4 bases from J, leaving 18 bases between. The CDR3 DNA reads TGTGCCAGCCTAGGTGGCAGGGCCTCGTACGAGCAGTACTTC. It specifies CASLGGRASYEQYF.

This clone was seen only a few times. CDR3 amino acids: CASSLSPGQGPYGYTF. In DNA form, the CDR3 reads TGTGCCAGCAGCTTATCCCCGGGACAGGGGCCCTATGGCTACACCTTC. The chain carries TRBV7-8 and TRBJ1-2, with 10 bases fitting TRBD1. Germline loops: CDR1 SGHVS, CDR2 FQNEAQ. CDR3 length: 16 amino acids. Unmatched junction bases numbered 7, after V lost 2 bases and J lost 4 bases.